Below are 27 T cell receptor beta chains sequenced from a single sample in a study of control samples from healthy donors and cancer patients. Libraries were prepared by immunoSEQ multiplex PCR; TCRdb keeps only in-frame clonotypes and omits some of them. Among fewer than 95,000 clones listed, approximately 80% were seen once. Source material: blood. Receptors originate from a man aged 30 to 39 in good health.

The chain recombines TRBV5-3 with TRBJ2-7; the D is unclear. TRBV5-3 is known as an ORF, though its function is uncertain. V was clipped by 0 bases and J by 2 bases, with 21 bases between them. The CDR3 contains 18 residues. The CDR3 bases are TGTGCCAGAAGCTTGGCTAATCCCGTAGCTAGTCCTACCTACGAGCAGTACTTC. Translation gives CARSLANPVASPTYEQYF.

The chain carries TRBV18 and TRBJ2-7, with D possibly matching TRBD2 (6 bases). V gave up 6 bases and J gave up 2 bases, with 17 bases separating them. Germline values: CDR1 KGHSH, CDR2 LQKENI. The CDR3 contains 15 residues. CDR3 DNA sequence: TGTGCCAGCTCCCCGTCCGGGACTTCGACCTACGAGCAGTACTTC. Amino acid sequence: CASSPSGTSTYEQYF.

In this sample, this clone turned up once. The chain couples TRBV7-9 to TRBJ1-2, with TRBD1 matching over 10 bases. This CDR3 contains 15 residues. V dropped 6 bases and J dropped 5; count of bases not matched to a gene: 9. The germline V gene has CDR1 SEHNR and CDR2 FQNEAQ (reference sequence). CDR3: CASRGDRGQDYGYTF. The CDR3 DNA sequence: TGTGCCAGCAGGGGAGACAGGGGGCAAGATTATGGCTACACCTTC.

DNA of the CDR3: TGTGCCAGCTCACCAAAGCCAGAGACCCAGTACTTC. Translated: CASSPKPETQYF. J is TRBJ2-5 and V is TRBV18, with D hard to call. The CDR3 is 12 amino acids. The ends were cut back, 2 bases at V and 4 bases at J, with 5 bases in the middle. From germline, CDR1 is KGHSH and CDR2 LQKENI.

The V and J genes are TRBV18 and TRBJ2-2; D is perhaps TRBD1 or TRBD2 (5 bases each). V lost 3 bases and J 7 bases, leaving 15 bases between the germline ends. CDR3 size: 15 residues. Germline V CDR1 and CDR2: KGHSH, LQKENI. CDR3 in amino acids: CASSPNGRDGGELFF. CDR3 bases: TGTGCCAGCTCACCCAACGGCAGGGACGGCGGGGAGCTGTTTTTT.

This chain connects TRBV19 to TRBJ1-2; 8 positions agree with TRBD1. Trimming at V came to 4 bases and at J to 1 base, leaving 17 bases not matched to a gene. CDR1 and CDR2 (germline): LNHDA, SQIVND (reference sequence). CDR3 length equals 19 residues. The CDR3 here is CASSNPPIRGPGYNYGYTF. For the CDR3, the DNA is TGTGCCAGTAGTAACCCCCCTATCAGGGGGCCGGGATATAACTATGGCTACACCTTC.

The chain is built from TRBV11-2 and TRBJ2-1, with D possibly matching TRBD1 (6 bases). V dropped 8 bases and J dropped 0 bases, with 17 bases sitting between them. Germline CDR1 reads SGHAT; CDR2 reads FQNNGV. This CDR3 comprises 16 residues. The CDR3 here is CASGLRADSSYNEQFF. The CDR3 region has the DNA TGTGCCAGCGGACTTCGGGCGGACAGCTCCTACAATGAGCAGTTCTTC.

The rearrangement uses TRBV10-3 and TRBJ1-6; 8 bases map to TRBD1. The V segment lost 2 bases and the J segment 8 bases; nucleotides outside the gene matches: 5. Germline CDR1 reads ENHRY; CDR2 reads SYGVKD. The CDR3 has 15 amino acids. The CDR3 is CAISELLQGDSPLHF. CDR3 DNA sequence: TGTGCCATCAGTGAGCTTCTACAGGGGGATTCACCCCTCCACTTT.

The J gene is TRBJ1-5, the V gene TRBV7-6, with D possibly matching TRBD1 (5 bases). CDR3 length: 13 amino acids. The germline V and J ends were trimmed by 3 bases and 5 bases, with 8 bases remaining between them. Germline-derived CDR1 and CDR2 are SGHVS and FNYEAQ. CDR3 sequence: CASSFRDDQPQHF. CDR3 nucleotides: TGTGCCAGCAGCTTCAGGGATGATCAGCCCCAGCATTTT.

The chain uses TRBV6-5 and TRBJ1-1; D is unresolved. The V end lost 0 bases, the J end lost 4 bases, and 12 bases lay between the germline ends. CDR3 length: 15 amino acids. Germline V gene data show CDR1 as MNHEY and CDR2 as SVGAGI. The CDR3 DNA reads TGTGCCAGCAGTTACTCTCAAAAGATGGGCACTGAAGCTTTCTTT. It codes for CASSYSQKMGTEAFF.

This clone occurred a few times. The chain couples TRBV28 to TRBJ1-1, with TRBD1 as a possible D gene (5 bases). CDR3 length: 19 amino acids. CDR1 is MDHEN, CDR2 SYDVKM, per germline. V was shortened by 4 bases and J by 0 bases, with 24 bases between the two germline ends. The CDR3, as DNA: TGTGCCAGCAGTTCCACCGGGACTTTCTCGTTAAGGGTGAACACTGAAGCTTTCTTT. Its translation is CASSSTGTFSLRVNTEAFF.

The gene calls are TRBV21-1 and TRBJ1-1. TRBV21-1 is a known pseudogene. The CDR3 runs 14 residues. CDR3 DNA sequence: TGTGCCAGCGATGACAGCGGACCGAACACTGAAGCTTTCTTT. Its translation: CASDDSGPNTEAFF.

A word on this clone: Since a much larger clone is just one base distant, this may be a read error. The same CDR3 is also encoded by other DNA sequences in this sample. The chain links TRBV6-5 to TRBJ1-1; D is unclear. Per the germline V gene, CDR1 is MNHEY and CDR2 is SVGAGI. This CDR3 is built from 12 residues. Trimming took off 2 bases at V and 2 bases at J, with 3 bases between the two ends. The CDR3 DNA sequence: TGTGCCAGCAGTTACGCCAACACTGAAGCTTTCTTT. It encodes CASSYANTEAFF.

This clone came up once. The chain uses TRBV5-5 and TRBJ2-1; 7 nucleotides line up with TRBD2. Losses at the gene ends were 4 bases for V and 3 bases for J; bases not matched to a gene: 7. The germline gives CDR1 SGHKS, CDR2 YYEKEE (reference sequence). CDR3 length: 15 amino acids. For the CDR3, the DNA is TGTGCCAGCAGCCCTACGGGGGGATTCTACAATGAGCAGTTCTTC. This translates into CASSPTGGFYNEQFF.

This clone was recorded only once. The chain uses TRBV5-4 and TRBJ2-3; D might be TRBD2 (6 bases). The CDR3 runs to 16 residues. Germline V gene data show CDR1 as SGHNT and CDR2 as YYREEE (reference sequence). The germline V and J ends were trimmed by 0 bases and 6 bases, with 17 bases remaining between them. As DNA, the CDR3 is TGTGCCAGCAGCTTGGGAGGGACTTCCTTTATGGATACGCAGTATTTT. As protein: CASSLGGTSFMDTQYF.

This chain uses TRBV29-1 with TRBJ1-2, with D uncertain. V was clipped by 1 base and J by 2 bases, with 8 bases between them. CDR3 size: 13 residues. Germline loops: CDR1 SQVTM, CDR2 ANQGSEA. CDR3: CSVEGSANYGYTF. In DNA form, the CDR3 reads TGCAGCGTTGAAGGGTCAGCGAACTATGGCTACACCTTC.

CDR3 in amino acids: CASSESQPQHF. The CDR3, as DNA: TGTGCCAGCAGTGAATCACAGCCCCAGCATTTT. The chain uses TRBV6-1 and TRBJ1-5; no definite D call. The germline V gene encodes CDR1 MNHNS and CDR2 SASEGT. V was pared by 2 bases and J by 7 bases, with 3 bases between. There are 11 residues in the CDR3.

The J gene is TRBJ1-2, the V gene TRBV7-9; 7 bases align to TRBD1. Germline loops: CDR1 SEHNR, CDR2 FQNEAQ (reference sequence). The CDR3 is made up of 16 amino acids. The trim removed 2 bases at V and 4 bases at J, leaving 10 bases unmatched. In nucleotides, the CDR3 is TGTGCCAGCAGCTTAATCGGGACAGATCTCTTCTATGGCTACACCTTC. Translation gives CASSLIGTDLFYGYTF.

This clone was found once. This chain uses TRBV12-3 or TRBV12-4 with TRBJ1-1; D call uncertain. This CDR3 comprises 11 residues. Trimming removed 4 bases from V and 10 bases from J, with 10 bases in between. The CDR3 spells CASSSFLRAFF. CDR3 bases: TGTGCCAGCAGTTCTTTCCTTCGAGCTTTCTTT.

The chain combines TRBV11-1 with TRBJ1-1; TRBD1 agrees at 7 bases. CDR1 and CDR2 from the germline V gene are SGHAT and FQDESV (reference sequence). With V trimmed by 3 bases and J by 1 base, 2 bases remained unmatched. The CDR3 has 14 residues. DNA for the CDR3: TGTGCCAGCAGCTTTTCAGGGGGGAACACTGAAGCTTTCTTT. Translating it yields CASSFSGGNTEAFF.

V usage is TRBV12-3 or TRBV12-4 and J usage is TRBJ1-6; D may be TRBD1 (5 bases). V was pared by 6 bases and J by 6 bases, with 9 bases between. The CDR3 has 13 amino acids. CDR3 sequence reads: CASSPRANSPLHF. The CDR3, as DNA: TGTGCCAGCAGCCCCAGGGCTAATTCACCCCTCCACTTT.

The V gene is TRBV6-5, the J gene TRBJ1-2; D remains unclear. The CDR3 loop spans 13 amino acids. Germline CDR1 and CDR2: MNHEY and SVGAGI. Trimming pared 6 bases from V and 4 bases from J, leaving 12 bases between. The CDR3 reads CASSPSAVYGYTF. The CDR3 DNA reads TGTGCCAGCAGCCCCTCCGCAGTCTATGGCTACACCTTC.

V usage is TRBV2 and J usage is TRBJ2-2; 11 positions match TRBD2. The CDR3 has 19 amino acids. J was trimmed by 7 bases and V by 7 bases; bases with no gene match: 20. Germline assignment: CDR1 SNHLY and CDR2 FYNNEI. Here the CDR3 DNA reads TGTGCCAGCATCCAAGGGGCTAGCGGGGGGAAATATGACGGCGGGGAGCTGTTTTTT. Its translation: CASIQGASGGKYDGGELFF.

The chain's CDR3 is CASSSLDGSYEQYF. The CDR3, as DNA: TGTGCCAGCAGCTCCTTAGACGGAAGCTACGAGCAGTACTTC. The V call is TRBV5-4, the J call TRBJ2-7; D gene unclear. CDR1 is SGHNT, CDR2 YYREEE, per germline (reference sequence). V lost 3 bases and J lost 3, with 13 bases in between. This CDR3 has 14 residues.

CDR3 residues: CASSPTRDRSSYEQYF. The CDR3 DNA is TGTGCCAGCAGCCCAACTCGGGACAGGAGCTCCTACGAGCAGTACTTC. The genes are TRBV11-2 and TRBJ2-7; TRBD1 matches 8 bases. V lost 5 bases and J lost 0; bases outside the gene matches: 9. Germline assignment: CDR1 SGHAT and CDR2 FQNNGV. This CDR3 spans 16 amino acids.

The rearrangement joins TRBV6-2 or TRBV6-3 to TRBJ1-1; 11 bases are a match to TRBD1. The V and J ends lost 6 bases and 1 base, in that order; junction bases with no gene match: 4. This CDR3 has 15 amino acids. Germline CDR1 and CDR2: MNHEY and SVGEGT. The CDR3 here is CASSGQGASNTEAFF. DNA for the CDR3: TGTGCCAGCAGCGGACAGGGGGCCTCGAACACTGAAGCTTTCTTT.

This clone was recorded only once. The chain combines TRBV30 with TRBJ1-5; D is possibly TRBD1 (5 bases). V was pared by 0 bases and J by 7 bases, with 13 bases between. Germline V gene lookup returns CDR1 GTSNPN and CDR2 SVGIG (reference sequence). The CDR3 has 14 amino acids. The CDR3 nucleotides are TGTGCCTGGAGTGTACGGCAGGGTGAACAGCCCCAGCATTTT. Translating gives CAWSVRQGEQPQHF. The full variable domain, completed using reference TRBV30 and TRBJ1-5, is SQTIHQWPATLVQPVGSPLSLECTVEGTSNPNLYWYRQAAGRGLQLLFYSVGIGQISSEVPQNLSASRPQDRQFILSSKKLLLSDSGFYLCAWSVRQGEQPQHFGDGTRLSIL.